The rows below give T cell receptor beta chains drawn from one sample of a study of breast tumors, draining lymph nodes, adjacent tissues. Via MiXCR, TCRdb re-called the multiplex PCR reads, giving one row per CDR3 protein. The table has about 140,000 distinct CDR3 sequences, around 20% seen once; the top ten hold roughly 2.7%. The sequenced sample was axillary lymph node tissue. Source of these receptors: a female donor with breast cancer. Some clones in this sample may be carry-over from other donors' samples. Both conserved end residues are part of each CDR3. A D gene is named only where the DNA matches it firmly. Clone size is stated in some rows and not others, as once, few, many or a class when expanded.

v_call	d_call	clone_size	j_call	cdr3_aa	cdr3_nt
TRBV4-1	NA	many	TRBJ2-7	CASSQVKKLMGEQYF	TGCGCCAGCAGCCAAGTAAAGAAACTAATGGGAGAGCAGTACTTC
TRBV7-2	NA	many	TRBJ2-5	CASSLTSWETQYF	TGTGCCAGCAGCTTAACTAGCTGGGAGACCCAGTACTTC
TRBV11-2	TRBD2	many	TRBJ2-7	CASSPTGGLGYEQYF	TGTGCCAGCAGCCCCACGGGGGGGCTCGGGTACGAGCAGTACTTC
TRBV19	TRBD2	NA	TRBJ2-1	CASSISGLAGNEQFF	TGTGCCAGTAGTATTTCGGGACTAGCGGGCAATGAGCAGTTCTTC
TRBV7-9	NA	many	TRBJ2-2	CASSLEETGELFF	TGTGCCAGCAGCTTAGAGGAGACCGGGGAGCTGTTTTTT
TRBV5-1	NA	few	TRBJ2-5	CAGSLEGWGAEETQYF	TGCGCCGGCAGCTTGGAAGGATGGGGGGCTGAGGAGACCCAGTACTTC
TRBV30	TRBD2	NA	TRBJ2-1	CAWTGTSNHEQLF	TGTGCCTGGACCGGGACTAGCAACCATGAGCAGCTCTTC
TRBV30	NA	NA	TRBJ2-5	CAWSVLGVGETQYF	TGTGCCTGGAGTGTTTTGGGGGTTGGGGAGACCCAGTACTTC
TRBV5-1	TRBD2	many	TRBJ2-1	CASSLIFGLAGENEQFF	TGCGCCAGCAGCTTGATCTTTGGACTAGCGGGAGAAAATGAGCAGTTCTTC
TRBV29-1	TRBD1	once	TRBJ2-1	CSARQGSYNEQFF	TGCAGCGCCAGACAGGGGAGCTACAATGAGCAGTTCTTC
TRBV7-3	NA	many	TRBJ2-1	CASSPGRNNEQFF	TGTGCCAGCAGCCCCGGGCGAAACAATGAGCAGTTCTTC
TRBV6-2/TRBV6-3	TRBD2	NA	TRBJ2-2	CASSYQALAGVLSGELFF	TGTGCCAGCAGTTATCAGGCGCTCGCGGGAGTTCTCTCCGGGGAGCTGTTTTTT
TRBV28	NA	many	TRBJ2-7	CASSFDGAVSYEQYF	TGTGCCAGCAGTTTTGACGGGGCGGTCTCCTACGAGCAGTACTTC
TRBV20-1	NA	many	TRBJ1-6	CSARDPGGDSPLHF	TGCAGTGCTCGAGACCCGGGAGGAGATTCACCCCTCCACTTT
TRBV10-3	NA	many	TRBJ1-3	CAISELGPTSGNTIYF	TGTGCCATCAGTGAGTTAGGACCGACCTCTGGAAACACCATATATTTT
TRBV18	TRBD1	many	TRBJ1-2	CASSDRGRGYTF	TGTGCCAGCTCAGACAGGGGAAGGGGCTACACCTTC
TRBV5-6	TRBD1	many	TRBJ2-7	CASSFGQASYEQYF	TGTGCCAGCAGCTTTGGACAGGCGAGCTACGAGCAGTACTTC
TRBV20-1	TRBD2	many	TRBJ2-3	CSARDNPLSIRAGGNSSTDTQYF	TGCAGTGCTAGAGATAACCCACTCTCTATTAGAGCGGGAGGCAATTCTAGCACAGATACGCAGTATTTT
TRBV12-3/TRBV12-4	TRBD1	few	TRBJ2-1	CTSLVGQGWHEQFF	TGTACCAGCCTTGTCGGACAGGGTTGGCATGAGCAGTTCTTC
TRBV11-2	NA	many	TRBJ1-4	CASSLGGANNEKLFF	TGTGCCAGCAGCTTAGGGGGGGCTAATAATGAAAAACTGTTTTTT
TRBV29-1	TRBD2	many	TRBJ2-7	CSVGGTSGTHEQYF	TGCAGCGTGGGGGGGACTAGCGGGACCCACGAGCAGTACTTC
TRBV20-1	TRBD2	NA	TRBJ2-1	CSAEGTSGSYNEQFF	TGTAGTGCTGAAGGGACTAGCGGGTCCTACAATGAGCAGTTCTTC
TRBV27	NA	many	TRBJ1-6	CASSFGAGNSPLHF	TGTGCCAGCAGTTTCGGGGCAGGGAACTCACCCCTCCACTTT
TRBV27	NA	many	TRBJ2-7	CASSLSSGAVNEQYF	TGTGCCAGCAGTTTATCATCGGGGGCCGTCAACGAGCAGTACTTC
TRBV12-3/TRBV12-4	NA	many	TRBJ1-5	CASSLAQGSNQPQHF	TGTGCCAGCAGTTTAGCTCAGGGTAGCAATCAGCCCCAGCATTTT
TRBV7-6	NA	many	TRBJ1-2	CASSLDGGADYGYTF	TGTGCCAGCAGCTTAGACGGGGGAGCAGACTATGGCTACACCTTC
TRBV30	NA	many	TRBJ2-5	CAWSVAWETQYF	TGTGCCTGGAGTGTCGCCTGGGAGACCCAGTACTTC
TRBV29-1	TRBD1	NA	TRBJ1-5	CSVAGTDNQPQHF	TGCAGCGTCGCCGGGACAGACAATCAGCCCCAGCATTTT
TRBV4-3	TRBD2	many	TRBJ2-3	CASSPREGDTQYF	TGCGCCAGCAGCCCCCGGGAGGGAGATACGCAGTATTTT
TRBV24-1	TRBD1	NA	TRBJ2-5	CATSDLQGAETHYF	TGTGCCACCAGTGATCTACAGGGGGCTGAGACCCATTACTTC
TRBV11-2	TRBD2	NA	TRBJ2-1	CASSLDQGTSGSDEQFF	TGTGCCAGCAGCTTAGATCAGGGGACTAGCGGGAGCGATGAGCAGTTCTTC
TRBV6-6	NA	many	TRBJ2-2	CASREPGKNTGELFF	TGTGCCAGCAGGGAACCGGGAAAAAACACCGGGGAGCTGTTTTTT
TRBV6-5	TRBD2	many	TRBJ2-5	CASSYSMGSGRFQETQYF	TGTGCCAGCAGTTACTCGATGGGGAGCGGGAGGTTCCAAGAGACCCAGTACTTC
TRBV30	NA	many	TRBJ1-2	CAWSAMSPANYGYTF	TGTGCCTGGAGTGCTATGTCCCCAGCTAACTATGGCTACACCTTC
TRBV20-1	NA	many	TRBJ1-6	CSANVGTDNSPLHF	TGCAGTGCAAACGTCGGGACCGATAATTCACCCCTCCACTTT
TRBV11-2	TRBD1	many	TRBJ2-7	CASSPVPGQSNSYEQYF	TGTGCCAGCAGCCCGGTTCCGGGACAGTCTAACTCCTACGAGCAGTACTTC
TRBV7-8	NA	many	TRBJ2-5	CASSLGRIDEYF	TGTGCCAGCAGCTTAGGCCGGATCGACGAGTACTTC
TRBV2	NA	many	TRBJ1-6	CASSVRGYNSPLHF	TGTGCCAGCAGTGTTCGGGGATATAATTCACCCCTCCACTTT
TRBV6-2/TRBV6-3	NA	many	TRBJ2-5	CASRLGLMGTQYF	TGTGCCAGCAGACTGGGACTCATGGGGACCCAGTACTTC
TRBV27	NA	NA	TRBJ1-5	CASSSLAPGQMRDQPQHF	TGTGCCAGCAGTTCCCTAGCCCCGGGACAAATGAGGGATCAGCCCCAGCATTTT
TRBV5-1	NA	many	TRBJ2-7	CASRRGSEGPSFYEQYF	TGCGCCAGCAGACGGGGCTCCGAGGGACCCTCTTTCTACGAGCAGTACTTC
TRBV3-1	TRBD2	many	TRBJ2-3	CASSQASGSTDTQYF	TGTGCCAGCAGCCAAGCTAGCGGTAGCACAGATACGCAGTATTTT
TRBV28	TRBD1	few	TRBJ2-7	CASAPPGQAYEQYF	TGTGCCAGCGCACCCCCGGGACAGGCCTACGAGCAGTACTTC
TRBV20-1	NA	NA	TRBJ1-6	CSARDRSSYNSLLHF	TGCAGTGCCAGAGACAGGAGCTCCTATAATTCACTCCTCCACTTT
TRBV7-9	NA	many	TRBJ1-2	CASSEGQTFSYGYTF	TGTGCCAGCAGCGAAGGACAGACCTTTAGCTATGGCTACACCTTC
TRBV19	NA	NA	TRBJ1-5	CASSSGFSPNQPQHF	TGTGCCAGTAGTTCCGGGTTCTCCCCAAATCAGCCCCAGCATTTT
TRBV12-5	NA	many	TRBJ2-1	CASGHPSRGYNEQFF	TGTGCTAGTGGTCACCCGTCAAGGGGTTACAATGAGCAGTTCTTC
TRBV14	TRBD1	many	TRBJ1-5	CASSFDRGNYQPQHF	TGTGCCAGCAGCTTCGACAGGGGGAACTATCAGCCCCAGCATTTT
TRBV29-1	NA	many	TRBJ2-1	CSVGLTYNEQFF	TGCAGCGTCGGTCTAACCTACAATGAGCAGTTCTTC
TRBV7-3	NA	many	TRBJ2-1	CASSLGQGTTEQFF	TGTGCCAGCAGCTTAGGTCAGGGTACGACTGAGCAGTTCTTC
TRBV19	NA	many	TRBJ1-5	CASRVSNQPQHF	TGTGCCAGTAGAGTCAGCAATCAGCCCCAGCATTTT
TRBV20-1	TRBD1	many	TRBJ2-3	CSARRTGVPDTQYF	TGCAGTGCTAGAAGGACAGGGGTGCCAGATACGCAGTATTTT
TRBV20-1	TRBD1	many	TRBJ2-5	CSARDDRGKGGTQYF	TGCAGTGCTAGGGATGACAGGGGGAAAGGAGGGACCCAGTACTTC
TRBV9	TRBD2	many	TRBJ2-7	CASSFGLAVTYEQYF	TGTGCCAGCAGCTTTGGACTAGCGGTTACCTACGAGCAGTACTTC
TRBV5-6	NA	many	TRBJ2-5	CASSLYAAETQYF	TGTGCCAGCAGCTTGTATGCGGCAGAGACCCAGTACTTC
TRBV6-1	NA	many	TRBJ1-6	CASSEEVISPLHF	TGTGCCAGCAGTGAAGAGGTCATCTCACCCCTCCACTTT